These 27 T cell receptor beta chains were sequenced from one sample in a study of radiotherapy plus CTLA-4 blockade in lung cancer. The repertoire was sequenced with immunoSEQ multiplex PCR; TCRdb's copy has only in-frame clones and lacks some. The sample has 75,000 or so clones; 78% are singletons. This specimen was peripheral blood, taken from a patient treated with radiotherapy plus ipilimumab. These receptors all come from a human donor with non-small cell lung cancer who had a complete response to radiotherapy plus ipilimumab.

This chain joins TRBV7-9 and TRBJ2-1; D is perhaps TRBD1 (6 bases). The germline V gene encodes CDR1 SEHNR and CDR2 FQNEAQ (reference sequence). The CDR3 spans 18 residues. V lost 5 bases to trimming and J lost 6 bases, with 26 bases between them. The CDR3 sequence: CASSVWQGRTHLTNEQFF. CDR3 sequence (DNA): TGTGCCAGCAGCGTGTGGCAGGGGCGCACTCACCTAACCAATGAGCAGTTCTTC.

A word on this clone: The identical CDR3 is also encoded by other nucleotide sequences in the sample. The CDR3 loop reads CASSLGQGSNQPQHF. In DNA, the CDR3 is TGTGCCAGCAGCTTAGGACAGGGTAGCAATCAGCCCCAGCATTTT. The chain combines TRBV13 with TRBJ1-5; TRBD1 is a possible D gene (6 bases). CDR3 length: 15 residues. Trimming removed 0 bases at V and 0 bases at J, with 6 bases between. Per the germline V gene, CDR1 is PRHDT and CDR2 is FYEKMQ (reference sequence).

V usage is TRBV6-5 and J usage is TRBJ2-7, with 7 bases aligning to TRBD1. Germline assignment: CDR1 MNHEY and CDR2 SVGAGI. V shed 5 bases, J shed 6 bases, and the junction held 10 bases outside the gene matches. CDR3 size: 14 residues. DNA of the CDR3: TGTGCCAGCAGTAAAGCCCCGACAGGGTCCGAGCAGTACTTC. Translated, it gives CASSKAPTGSEQYF.

The CDR3 is CASGLDVSTDTQYF. In DNA, the CDR3 is TGTGCTAGTGGGCTAGACGTTAGCACAGATACGCAGTATTTT. The chain carries TRBV12-5 and TRBJ2-3; the D is unclear. V was trimmed by 6 bases and J by 0 bases, leaving 10 bases between them. The CDR3 has 14 amino acids. Per the germline V gene, CDR1 is LGHNT and CDR2 is FRNRAP.

CDR3 DNA sequence: TGTGCCAGTAATCCAGGGCCCAGGGGGAGGAATTCACCCCTCCACTTT. Its protein is CASNPGPRGRNSPLHF. The rearrangement joins TRBV19 to TRBJ1-6, with 7 bases matching TRBD1. The trim removed 7 bases at V and 7 bases at J, leaving 13 bases unmatched. Germline-derived CDR1 and CDR2 are LNHDA and SQIVND (reference sequence). This CDR3 contains 16 residues.

The chain employs TRBV19 and TRBJ1-5; no clear D. CDR3 length: 12 residues. Germline V gene data show CDR1 as LNHDA and CDR2 as SQIVND (reference sequence). V lost 5 bases and J 2 bases, leaving 4 bases between the germline ends. CDR3 DNA sequence: TGTGCCAGTAGTCCTCGCAATCAGCCCCAGCATTTT. It encodes CASSPRNQPQHF.

The chain uses TRBV5-8 and TRBJ2-5; the D is unclear. V was shortened by 4 bases and J by 3 bases, with 16 bases between the two germline ends. CDR1 SGHTS and CDR2 YDEGEE come from the germline V gene. The CDR3 has 15 residues. The CDR3 sequence is CASSRAVLGKETQYF. In DNA form, the CDR3 reads TGTGCCAGCAGCCGGGCCGTCTTGGGTAAAGAGACCCAGTACTTC.

The chain has TRBV7-2 and TRBJ1-4; 7 bases agree with TRBD1. V gave up 1 base and J gave up 8 bases; unmatched junction bases: 7. The CDR3 sequence is 15 residues long. The V gene's germline CDR1 is SGHTA and CDR2 FQGNSA. The CDR3 here is CASSLEGGGREKLFF. The CDR3 DNA follows: TGTGCCAGCAGCTTAGAAGGGGGCGGGAGGGAAAAACTGTTTTTT.

The V and J genes are TRBV5-1 and TRBJ2-3; the D gene is possibly TRBD1 (6 bases). CDR3 length equals 13 residues. CDR1 SGHRS and CDR2 YFSETQ come from the germline V gene. V was pared by 0 bases and J by 7 bases, with 9 bases between. The CDR3, as DNA: TGCGCCAGCAGCTTGGCAGGGGCGAATACGCAGTATTTT. It is translated as CASSLAGANTQYF.

The chain employs TRBV2 and TRBJ1-3, with TRBD1 identical over 7 bases. Germline loops: CDR1 SNHLY, CDR2 FYNNEI. Unmatched junction bases numbered 8, after V lost 6 bases and J lost 0 bases. The CDR3 has 16 residues. The CDR3 spells CASRPRQGSSGNTIYF. The DNA for the CDR3 is TGTGCCAGCAGGCCCCGACAGGGCTCCTCTGGAAACACCATATATTTT. The full variable domain, rest sourced from reference TRBV2 and TRBJ1-3, is EPEVTQTPSHQVTQMGQEVILRCVPISNHLYFYWYRQILGQKVEFLVSFYNNEISEKSEIFDDQFSVERPDGSNFTLKIRSTKLEDSAMYFCASRPRQGSSGNTIYFGEGSWLTVV.

The chain combines TRBV7-8 with TRBJ2-3; D call uncertain. V shed 3 bases and J shed 3 bases, with 1 base lying between them. In germline, CDR1 is SGHVS, CDR2 FQNEAQ. This CDR3 has 11 residues. CDR3: CASSLTDTQYF. The CDR3 DNA follows: TGTGCCAGCAGCTTGACAGATACGCAGTATTTT.

This clone was counted once. The chain employs TRBV4-1 and TRBJ2-5; D may be TRBD1 or TRBD2 (7 bases each). The J call may be mistaken, given a closer DNA end match to TRBJ2-7. CDR3 length: 17 residues. The germline gives CDR1 MGHRA, CDR2 YSYEKL. CDR3 sequence: CASSQDLETGRVYEQYF. In DNA form, the CDR3 reads TGCGCCAGCAGCCAAGATCTGGAGACAGGGAGGGTTTACGAGCAGTACTTC.

This clone was observed a single time. V gene TRBV4-3 combines with J gene TRBJ2-2; D gene unclear. V was pared by 0 bases and J by 0 bases, with 11 bases between. The CDR3 consists of 17 residues. Germline assignment: CDR1 LGHNA and CDR2 YSLEER. CDR3 amino acids: CASSQDLGTTNTGELFF. The CDR3 bases are TGCGCCAGCAGCCAAGATTTGGGCACCACGAACACCGGGGAGCTGTTTTTT.

This clone showed up just a few times. The rearrangement joins TRBV6-5 to TRBJ2-3; D may match TRBD1 or TRBD2 (5 bases each). There are 14 residues in the CDR3. Trimming left V 2 bases short and J 1 base short, with 7 bases between. The V gene's germline CDR1 is MNHEY and CDR2 SVGAGI. The CDR3 DNA sequence: TGTGCCAGCAGTTACCGGGACGGCACAGATACGCAGTATTTT. Encoded protein: CASSYRDGTDTQYF.

The rearrangement uses TRBV28 and TRBJ2-7; TRBD2 matches 10 bases. Germline CDR1 reads MDHEN; CDR2 reads SYDVKM. The ends lost 7 bases at V and 4 bases at J; junction bases unmatched: 7. CDR3 length: 14 amino acids. The CDR3 region is CASTRAGGRYEQYV. The CDR3 nucleotides read TGTGCCAGCACCCGAGCGGGAGGGCGTTACGAGCAGTACGTC.

J is TRBJ1-5 and V is TRBV6-1; D call uncertain. Looked up from germline, CDR1 is MNHNS and CDR2 is SASEGT. This CDR3 has 13 residues. Deletions cut 7 bases from V and 4 bases from J, with 11 bases between. The chain's CDR3 is CASNLQLNQPQHF. DNA of the CDR3: TGTGCCAGCAATTTACAGCTGAATCAGCCCCAGCATTTT.

The chain combines TRBV30 with TRBJ2-7; a weak D match, TRBD1 (6 bases). Germline V gene lookup returns CDR1 GTSNPN and CDR2 SVGIG (reference sequence). Trimming shortened V by 3 bases and J by 0 bases, and 9 bases separated the two germline ends. There are 13 residues in the CDR3. The CDR3 DNA reads TGTGCCTGGAGCACAGGGAGCTCCTACGAGCAGTACGTC. It codes for CAWSTGSSYEQYV.

This chain uses TRBV12-5 with TRBJ2-3; D may be TRBD1 (5 bases). This CDR3 comprises 14 residues. The ends were cut back, 3 bases at V and 6 bases at J, with 13 bases in the middle. CDR1 LGHNT and CDR2 FRNRAP come from the germline V gene. In nucleotides, the CDR3 is TGTGCTAGTGGTTTTGATGGGGCCCGGGATACGCAGTATTTT. Translation gives CASGFDGARDTQYF.

On this clone itself: At one end the junction does not follow the germline gene, possibly because of a read error. V and J are TRBV7-7 and TRBJ2-5, with TRBD2 matching 9 bases. In germline, CDR1 is SSHAT, CDR2 FNYEAQ (reference sequence). The CDR3 is made up of 18 amino acids. The CDR3 nucleotides read TGTGCTAGCAGCTTAGTCCCGGCGGGGGGGGGTAACGGAGAGACCCAGTACTTC. Protein product: CASSLVPAGGGNGETQYF.

Only one count was recorded for this clone. The chain joins TRBV19 to TRBJ1-5, with a weak D call TRBD1 (6 bases). Trimming took off 6 bases at V and 0 bases at J, with 9 bases between the two ends. Germline values: CDR1 LNHDA, CDR2 SQIVND (reference sequence). The CDR3 runs 14 residues. CDR3 sequence: CASSRQVSNQPQHF. The CDR3 nucleotides are TGTGCCAGTAGCAGACAGGTTAGCAATCAGCCCCAGCATTTT.

CDR3 in amino acids: CASSPDHFNQPQHF. CDR3 nucleotide sequence: TGCGCCAGCAGCCCCGACCATTTCAATCAGCCCCAGCATTTT. This chain uses TRBV5-1 with TRBJ1-5; no firm D call. There are 14 residues in the CDR3. Germline assignment: CDR1 SGHRS and CDR2 YFSETQ. Trimming took off 4 bases at V and 3 bases at J, with 11 bases between the two ends.

The V and J genes are TRBV14 and TRBJ2-7; D gene ambiguous. Deletions cut 4 bases from V and 8 bases from J, with 12 bases between. CDR3 size: 12 residues. From germline, CDR1 is SGHDN and CDR2 FVKESK. CDR3: CASSLTPGQQYV. Here the CDR3 DNA reads TGTGCCAGCAGCCTAACCCCCGGGCAGCAGTACGTC.

The J gene is TRBJ2-7, the V gene TRBV28; D perhaps matches TRBD1 (6 bases). The germline CDR1 and CDR2 sequences are MDHEN and SYDVKM. This CDR3 spans 13 amino acids. Between the trimmed V and J ends, which lost 5 bases and 1 base, there was a span of 9 bases. As DNA, the CDR3 is TGTGCCAGCAGTAGGACAGTTTCCTACGAGCAGTACGTC. Translating gives CASSRTVSYEQYV.

This clone appeared a few times. The rearrangement uses TRBV7-2 and TRBJ1-5, with unresolved D. V was pared by 0 bases and J by 3 bases, with 9 bases between. The CDR3 is 15 amino acids. The germline CDR1 and CDR2 sequences are SGHTA and FQGNSA. As DNA, the CDR3 is TGTGCCAGCAGCTTAGCCCCGAAGAACAATCAGCCCCAGCATTTT. This encodes CASSLAPKNNQPQHF.

The chain employs TRBV10-2 and TRBJ2-2; 13 positions match TRBD2. CDR1 WSHSY and CDR2 SAAADI come from the germline V gene. CDR3 length: 18 amino acids. V lost 4 bases and J lost 3; bases outside the gene matches: 8. The CDR3 DNA reads as TGCGCCAGCAGTGTCGAGGGACTAGCGGGGACCTACACCGGGGAGCTGTTTTTT. Residues: CASSVEGLAGTYTGELFF.

This chain uses TRBV4-3 with TRBJ2-5; 7 bases map to TRBD2. From germline, CDR1 is LGHNA and CDR2 YSLEER. The CDR3 totals 15 residues. Trimming at V came to 0 bases and at J to 4 bases, leaving 5 bases not matched to a gene. The chain's CDR3 is CASSQDWGGIETQYF. CDR3 sequence (DNA): TGCGCCAGCAGCCAAGATTGGGGGGGAATAGAGACCCAGTACTTC.

V and J are TRBV4-2 and TRBJ2-5, with no clear D. V lost 5 bases to trimming and J lost 0 bases, with 13 bases between them. The germline V gene has CDR1 LGHNA and CDR2 YNFKEQ. The CDR3 consists of 15 residues. CDR3 in DNA: TGTGCCAGCAGCTTGGGTCCAGCCTACCAAGAGACCCAGTACTTC. This codes for CASSLGPAYQETQYF.